This T cell receptor beta chain is drawn from a study of untreated major depressive disorder (dated by TCRdb to 2016 to 2019). With regard to the full study: This cross-sectional case-control study compared T cell phenotype and TCR repertoire between antidepressant-free major depressive disorder patients and individually matched non-depressed controls. Sequencing followed up flow-cytometry Vbeta 5.1, Vbeta 11 and Vbeta 22 usage differences observed in the whole cohort.

CDR1 is given as MNHEY and CDR2 as SMNVEV, both from the germline V gene (reference sequence). Taken from cysteine to phenylalanine, the CDR3 has 13 residues. Here the CDR3 DNA is all that survives: 39 bases in frame from base 1. V is reduced by 8 bases and J by 3 bases, leaving a spacing of 13 bases between them. General study outcomes and caveats: For the sequencing comparisons, planned one-tailed tests were run on just three Vbeta families that had been chosen in advance. In CD4+ T cells, sequencing confirmed that depressed patients used TRBV05-01 (Vbeta 5.1) more than controls did, with a one-tailed test giving p = 0.040. Because of strict matching and exclusion criteria, the study sample was comparatively small, which limits how generalizable the findings are. In the sequencing data, TRBV25-01 and TRBV02-01 usage matched the flow-cytometry pattern without reaching statistical significance. In every sequenced subject, the top five TRBV05-01 clones were all identified as private clones.

The Qiagen DNeasy Blood and Tissue Kit was used to extract total genomic DNA from purified CD4+ T cells. Amplification and sequencing of the TCRbeta CDR3 region, as defined according to IMGT, were carried out with immunoSEQ immunosequencing protocols. As for how the authors treated the data: The immunoSEQ service preprocessed the raw sequence data to correct PCR and sequencing errors. The sequence data were loaded into the immunoSEQ Analyzer and then analyzed further using VDJtools v1.0.7. The paired Wilcoxon signed-rank test was used to test differences between patients and controls. Here the immuneACCESS table is served through TCRdb, limited to in-frame sequences with V and J called. Missing clones are a known gap in these copies; in checked studies unresolved V genes cover under half, and the rest lacks a known reason. V and J calls and clone size come straight from that table; D and trimming were deduced from the DNA. This sample comprises some 20,000 clones, 70% to 90% of them detected only once. The ten largest clones take up just over 5% of the sample.

Regarding this clone: Its antigen target is currently unknown. No base qualities exist here, and no much larger clone lies one base off it.

For sex, age, current smoking status and body mass index, every depressed patient had a pairwise-matched non-depressed control. European descent was reported for all participants. Controls had no current or lifetime mood disorder and scored 5 or less on the Quick Inventory of Depressive Symptoms-Self Report. Major medical conditions, Axis I/II comorbidities, regular medication or illicit drug use, and drinking over 100 g alcohol a week were all grounds for excluding any participant. Around 29 ml of peripheral blood was collected into EDTA tubes from each participant. CD4+ T cells were purified from thawed PBMCs by magnetic negative selection with the BD IMag Human CD4 T Lymphocyte Enrichment Set. The CD4+ enrichment method typically yielded around 94% purity as confirmed by flow cytometry. A subgroup of a few case-control pairs, selected blind to chemokine receptor expression and flow-cytometric repertoire skewing results, was subjected to TCRbeta sequencing. All blood samples were drawn in the morning at 8:00 a.m., and PBMCs were separated by Ficoll-Hypaque gradient centrifugation. PBMCs were cryopreserved by gradual cooling to -80 degrees C and were kept in liquid nitrogen until assay.

The clonotype originates from a woman aged 25 to 39 in good health. The sequenced material came from CD4+ T cells from PBMCs. The chain joins TRBV27 to TRBJ1-2; the D gene identity is not certain. The DNA sequence reads TGTGCCAGCGTGGGGTCGTACGACTATGGCTACACCTTC. It specifies CASVGSYDYGYTF.